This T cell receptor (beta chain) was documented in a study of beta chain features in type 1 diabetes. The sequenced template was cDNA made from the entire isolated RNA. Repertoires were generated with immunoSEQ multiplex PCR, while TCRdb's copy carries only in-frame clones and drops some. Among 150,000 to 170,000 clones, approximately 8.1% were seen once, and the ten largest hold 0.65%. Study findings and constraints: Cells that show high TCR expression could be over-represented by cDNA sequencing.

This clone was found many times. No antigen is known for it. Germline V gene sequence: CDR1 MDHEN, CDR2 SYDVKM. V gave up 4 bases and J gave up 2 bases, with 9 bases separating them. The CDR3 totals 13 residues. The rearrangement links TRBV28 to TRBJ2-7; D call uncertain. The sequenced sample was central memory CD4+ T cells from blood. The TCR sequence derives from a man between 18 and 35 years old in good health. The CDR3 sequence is CASSSYGAYEQYF. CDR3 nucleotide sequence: TGTGCCAGCAGTTCTTACGGTGCCTACGAGCAGTACTTC. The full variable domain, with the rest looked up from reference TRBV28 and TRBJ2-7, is DVKVTQSSRYLVKRTGEKVFLECVQDMDHENMFWYRQDPGLGLRLIYFSYDVKMKEKGDIPEGYSVSREKKERFSLILESASTNQTSMYLCASSSYGAYEQYFGPGTRLTVT.